The sequence of this TCR beta chain was determined in a study of control samples from healthy donors and cancer patients. This CDR3 contains 15 residues. Trimming cost V 0 bases and J 2 bases, with 7 bases left between them. Germline CDR1 reads KGHSH; CDR2 reads LQKENI. Points on this clone: Other nucleotide sequences from this sample produce the same CDR3.

The protocol was immunoSEQ multiplex PCR, while the TCRdb copy is restricted to in-frame clones and leaves out a portion. The data contain 150,000 to 200,000 clones, roughly 91% of them seen just once; the ten biggest clones take up approximately 1.5%. The TCR originated in a woman in her 30s in good health. The specimen was blood. The V gene is TRBV18, the J gene TRBJ2-2, with TRBD2 as a possible D gene (6 bases). CDR3 coding DNA: TGTGCCAGCTCACCACCGGGGGGTAACACCGGGGAGCTGTTTTTT. It specifies CASSPPGGNTGELFF. Full variable domain (missing parts from reference TRBV18 and TRBJ2-2): NAGVMQNPRHLVRRRGQEARLRCSPMKGHSHVYWYRQLPEEGLKFMVYLQKENIIDESGMPKERFSAEFPKEGPSILRIQQVVRGDSAAYFCASSPPGGNTGELFFGEGSRLTVL.